The T cell receptor (beta chain) described here comes from a study of blood T cell repertoires in COVID-19. Study information: In each case, the material was cDNA or gDNA derived from T cells, B-cell-depleted T cells, or PBMCs.

The V end lost 4 bases, the J end lost 7 bases, and 17 bases lay between the germline ends. CDR3 size: 15 residues. Germline CDR1 and CDR2: KGHSH and LQKENI. Repertoires were generated with immunoSEQ multiplex PCR, while TCRdb's copy carries only in-frame clones and drops some. The sample holds about 67,000 clones, approximately 88% seen once. The source is a woman of 80 years or more with acute or convalescent COVID-19. The sample was peripheral blood. V is TRBV18 and J is TRBJ1-5; D gene ambiguous. CDR3 in amino acids: CASSLLGQGGQPQHF. CDR3 coding DNA: TGTGCCAGCTCACTATTGGGCCAAGGTGGGCAGCCCCAGCATTTT.